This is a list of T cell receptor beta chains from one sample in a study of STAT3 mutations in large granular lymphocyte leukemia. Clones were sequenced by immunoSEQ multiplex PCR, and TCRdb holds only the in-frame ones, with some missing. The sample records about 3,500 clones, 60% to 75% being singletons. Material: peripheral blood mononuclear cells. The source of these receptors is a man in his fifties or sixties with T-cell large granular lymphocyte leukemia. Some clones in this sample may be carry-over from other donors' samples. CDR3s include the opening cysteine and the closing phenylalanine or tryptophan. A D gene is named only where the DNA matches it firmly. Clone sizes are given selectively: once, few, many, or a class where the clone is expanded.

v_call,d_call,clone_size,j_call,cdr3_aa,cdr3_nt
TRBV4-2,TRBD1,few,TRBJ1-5,CASSQVGTGTNQPQHF,TGTGCCAGCAGCCAAGTTGGGACAGGGACTAATCAGCCCCAGCATTTT
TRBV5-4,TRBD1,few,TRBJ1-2,CASSLASTGRSGYTF,TGTGCCAGCAGCTTGGCGTCGACAGGGCGATCAGGCTACACCTTC
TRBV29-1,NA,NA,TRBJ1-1,CSVRMGDTEAFF,TGCAGCGTCCGTATGGGCGACACTGAAGCTTTCTTT
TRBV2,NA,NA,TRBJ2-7,CASSELLLSYEQYF,TGTGCCAGCAGTGAACTCCTCCTCTCCTACGAGCAGTACTTC
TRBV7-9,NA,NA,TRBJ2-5,CASSFLTGQETQYF,TGTGCCAGCAGCTTCCTCACAGGCCAAGAGACCCAGTACTTC
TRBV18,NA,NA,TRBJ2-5,CASRRGLQETQYF,TGTGCCTCAAGGAGGGGGCTCCAAGAGACCCAGTACTTC
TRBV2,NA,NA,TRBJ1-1,CASRGDWGTEAFF,TGTGCCAGCAGGGGGGACTGGGGGACTGAAGCTTTCTTT
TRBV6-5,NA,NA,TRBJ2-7,CASSYSRGLWYF,TGTGCCAGCAGTTACTCAAGGGGTTTATGGTACTTC
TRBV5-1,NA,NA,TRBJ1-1,CASSFGSLSDSFTEAFF,TGCGCCAGCAGCTTTGGAAGCCTTTCGGACAGCTTCACTGAAGCTTTCTTT
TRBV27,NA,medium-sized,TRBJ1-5,CASSLWDQGPQHF,TGTGCCAGCAGTTTATGGGATCAAGGGCCCCAGCATTTT
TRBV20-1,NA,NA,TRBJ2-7,CSAGNYEQYF,TGCAGTGCGGGGAACTACGAGCAGTACTTC
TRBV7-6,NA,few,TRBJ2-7,CASSLGEHSEQYF,TGTGCCAGCAGCTTAGGGGAGCATAGCGAGCAGTACTTC
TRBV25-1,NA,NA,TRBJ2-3,CASSDPGWKESTDTQYF,TGTGCCAGCAGTGACCCGGGTTGGAAGGAAAGCACAGATACGCAGTATTTT
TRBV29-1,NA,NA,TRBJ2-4,CSVTSFSGAKNIQYF,TGCAGCGTGACGAGTTTTTCGGGGGCCAAAAACATTCAGTACTTC
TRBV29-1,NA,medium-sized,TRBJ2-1,CSAERRNYNEQFF,TGCAGCGCTGAGAGACGGAATTACAATGAGCAGTTCTTC
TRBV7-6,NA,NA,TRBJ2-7,CASSPGGYEQYF,TGTGCCAGCAGCCCCGGGGGCTACGAGCAGTACTTC
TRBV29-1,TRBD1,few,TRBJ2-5,CSVEDQGQDLRIETQYF,TGCAGCGTTGAAGATCAGGGACAGGACCTCAGAATTGAGACCCAGTACTTC
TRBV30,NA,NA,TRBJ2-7,CAWRGRVGEQYF,TGTGCCTGGAGGGGGCGAGTGGGCGAGCAGTACTTC
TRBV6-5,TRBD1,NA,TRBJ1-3,CASSRGQGSGNTIYF,TGTGCCAGCAGTAGGGGACAGGGAAGTGGAAACACCATATATTTT
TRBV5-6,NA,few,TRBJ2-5,CASSLAAGKETQYF,TGTGCCAGCAGCTTGGCGGCAGGGAAAGAGACCCAGTACTTC
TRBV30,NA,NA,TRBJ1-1,CAWSVRGLNTEAFF,TGTGCCTGGAGTGTTAGGGGTCTGAACACTGAAGCTTTCTTT
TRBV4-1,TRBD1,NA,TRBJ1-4,CASSRFGTDNEKLFF,TGCGCCAGCAGCCGTTTCGGGACAGATAATGAAAAACTGTTTTTT
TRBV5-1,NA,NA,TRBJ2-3,CASSWPLQGGSTDTQYF,TGCGCCAGCAGCTGGCCCCTTCAGGGTGGGAGCACAGATACGCAGTATTTT
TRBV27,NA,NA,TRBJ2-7,CASRQGAFSYEQYF,TGTGCCAGCCGTCAGGGAGCCTTTTCCTACGAGCAGTACTTC
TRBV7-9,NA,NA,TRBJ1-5,CASSPAVAGLQHF,TGTGCCAGCAGCCCCGCGGTGGCGGGGCTCCAGCATTTT
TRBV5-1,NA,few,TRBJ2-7,CASSLAMDEQYF,TGCGCCAGCAGCTTGGCCATGGACGAGCAGTACTTC
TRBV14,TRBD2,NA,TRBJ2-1,CASSLAGGPYNEQFF,TGTGCCAGCAGCTTAGCGGGAGGTCCCTACAATGAGCAGTTCTTC
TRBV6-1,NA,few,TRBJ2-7,CASMRDYEQYF,TGTGCCAGCATGAGGGACTACGAGCAGTACTTC
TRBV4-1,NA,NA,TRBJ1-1,CASSQDSNSNTEAFF,TGCGCCAGCAGCCAAGATTCGAACAGTAACACTGAAGCTTTCTTT
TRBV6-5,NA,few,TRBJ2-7,CASSYGPTGLYEQYF,TGTGCCAGCAGTTACGGACCAACGGGCCTCTACGAGCAGTACTTC
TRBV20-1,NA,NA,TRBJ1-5,CSARERRSQHF,TGCAGTGCTAGAGAGAGGAGGTCCCAGCATTTT
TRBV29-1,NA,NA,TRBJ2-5,CSVASGEETQYF,TGCAGCGTTGCATCCGGGGAGGAGACCCAGTACTTC
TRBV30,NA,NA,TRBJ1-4,CAWGVGLQATNEKLFF,TGTGCCTGGGGAGTGGGGCTACAAGCAACTAATGAAAAACTGTTTTTT